This TCR beta chain was retrieved from a study of blood T cells in healthy people across ages. This clonotype was counted ten times or more. Antigen specificity is unknown. A sample-barcoded 5' primer and a J-beta primer mix were used in a second PCR of roughly 7 to 12 cycles. TCRdb processed the 5' RACE reads anew with MiXCR; each CDR3 protein has one entry. The repertoire holds 750,000 to 1,000,000 distinct CDR3 sequences, with under 35% as singletons. CDR3 length: 14 residues. Germline V gene lookup returns CDR1 KGHDR and CDR2 SFDVKD. The V end lost 4 bases, the J end lost 6 bases, and 12 bases lay between the germline ends. Collection of roughly 10 milliliters of peripheral blood was performed for each donor. Findings and caveats of the study: As naive T cell percentage varied, TCR beta diversity correlated strongly with it.

This same sample was also taken into another study, of T cells of mothers and their children. That report notes: Every mother produced more than 8.5 million TCR beta CDR3 reads, whereas every child provided roughly 3 million.

This receptor was taken from a middle-aged woman in good health. Sequencing was done on a sample of blood. The chain employs TRBV24-1 and TRBJ2-1; weak D call: TRBD1 (6 bases). The CDR3 sequence: CATSDWGHLNEQFF. The CDR3, as DNA: TGTGCCACCAGTGACTGGGGACACCTCAATGAGCAGTTCTTC.